This T cell receptor beta chain was captured by sequencing in a study of human T cells and chemical hapten exposure. For the study at large: Chiefly female patients presented with alopecia areata, totalis or universalis. Study findings and constraints: The donor cohort had alopecia, so its immune response may not match that of healthy people.

As the library was built, unique molecular identifiers were attached to individual cDNA molecules. Per the authors' pipeline: Sampled TCR counts reached a median of 95,638 per sample, with values ranging from 23,224 to 690,600. Via MiXCR, TCRdb re-called the RACE reads, giving one row per CDR3 protein. The V and J calls come from TCRdb's annotation, not from the publication. The sample yields nearly 110,000 distinct CDR3 sequences, approximately 12% seen once. This clonotype occurred many times. Antigen specificity is unknown. CDR1 and CDR2 from the germline V gene are MDHEN and SYDVKM. V was clipped by 4 bases and J by 1 base, with 10 bases between them. The CDR3 loop spans 14 amino acids. Regarding time point: pre-sensitization, week 0. Treatment of the sample: therapeutic diphenylcyclopropenone sensitization with weekly scalp DPC.

The source material was whole blood, sampled in connection with sensitization to the hapten diphenylcyclopropenone (DPC). This rearrangement joins TRBV28 to TRBJ1-1; D may be TRBD1 (6 bases). The TCR originated in a woman aged 45-60 years with alopecia areata. Some clones in this sample may be carry-over from other donors' samples. CDR3 coding DNA: TGTGCCAGCAGTTCCCAGGGGACGAACACTGAAGCTTTCTTT. Translated, it gives CASSSQGTNTEAFF.